Shown below are 10 T cell receptor beta chains from a single sample sequenced in a study of shared clonotypes between healthy human individuals (dated by TCRdb to about 2020). CD8 naive samples were CD45RO-negative cells positively selected for CCR7, giving a CD45RA+CCR7+ population that excluded TemRA cells. Libraries were built with the immunoSEQ multiplex PCR assay. The table comes from immuneACCESS by way of TCRdb, which keeps in-frame sequences with V and J called. Part of the clones is missing from these tables; in studies checked, under half for an unresolved V gene and the rest for unknown reasons. The sample contains about 2 million clones, approximately 95% of them found a single time. The ten top clones hold roughly 1.2% of the sample. Sample: naive CD8+ T cells sorted from blood. What the cell subset or site label conveys for this sample: CD45RA+CCR7+. These receptors came from a man aged 18 to 35 in good health.

V usage is TRBV7-2 and J usage is TRBJ1-1; maybe TRBD1 (5 bases). The germline V gene encodes CDR1 SGHTA and CDR2 FQGNSA. Between the trimmed V and J ends, which lost 5 bases and 0 bases, there was a span of 10 bases. This CDR3 comprises 14 residues. This chain's CDR3 is CASSPTDLNTEAFF. The CDR3 DNA follows: TGTGCCAGCAGCCCGACAGACTTGAACACTGAAGCTTTCTTT.

This rearrangement joins TRBV7-6 to TRBJ2-1, with a weak D call TRBD1 (5 bases). Germline CDR1 reads SGHVS; CDR2 reads FNYEAQ. The V gene lost 4 bases and the J gene lost 8 bases, with 9 bases spanning the gap. This CDR3 comprises 12 residues. CDR3 residues: CASSWLGDEQFF. CDR3 in DNA: TGTGCCAGCAGCTGGCTAGGGGATGAGCAGTTCTTC.

The chain carries TRBV7-3 and TRBJ2-1; 9 bases match TRBD2. Germline-derived CDR1 and CDR2 are SGHTA and FQGTGA. This CDR3 is 15 amino acids long. V dropped 2 bases and J dropped 7; count of bases not matched to a gene: 6. The CDR3 protein is CASSLGSGGGNEQFF. The CDR3, as DNA: TGTGCCAGCAGCTTAGGTAGCGGGGGAGGTAATGAGCAGTTCTTC.

V usage is TRBV7-5 and J usage is TRBJ1-2. TRBV7-5 is a pseudogene locus. The CDR3 extends over 17 amino acids. CDR3 sequence (DNA): TGTGCCAGAAGCTTAGCGTCGGCGGTTGGACGGAACTATGGCTACACCTTC. It codes for CARSLASAVGRNYGYTF.

The J gene is TRBJ2-7, the V gene TRBV7-9, with TRBD1 matching 7 bases. V lost 1 base and J lost 0; bases outside the gene matches: 3. Germline V lookup: CDR1 SEHNR, CDR2 FQNEAQ (reference sequence). The CDR3 has 15 amino acids. This CDR3 is CASSLDRGFSYEQYF. CDR3 nucleotides: TGTGCCAGCAGCTTAGACAGGGGATTCTCCTACGAGCAGTACTTC.

The chain links TRBV4-1 to TRBJ2-1, with 9 bases that match TRBD1. V shed 8 bases, J shed 10 bases, and the junction held 12 bases outside the gene matches. CDR3 size: 14 residues. Germline V gives CDR1 MGHRA, CDR2 YSYEKL. CDR3 DNA sequence: TGCGCCAGCGAACCCGGGACAGGGTCAAGGGAGCAGTTCTTC. Translated: CASEPGTGSREQFF.

This chain uses TRBV9 with TRBJ2-3; D not resolved. Germline CDR1 is SGDLS and CDR2 is YYNGEE. CDR3 length equals 15 residues. Trimming took 0 bases from V and 6 from J, leaving 14 bases between them. CDR3 protein: CASSVDGYFSDTQYF. CDR3 sequence (DNA): TGTGCCAGCAGCGTAGACGGCTACTTCAGCGATACGCAGTATTTT. Full variable domain (rest looked up from reference TRBV9 and TRBJ2-3): DSGVTQTPKHLITATGQRVTLRCSPRSGDLSVYWYQQSLDQGLQFLIQYYNGEERAKGNILERFSAQQFPDLHSELNLSSLELGDSALYFCASSVDGYFSDTQYFGPGTRLTVL.

Comments on this clone: The sample has other DNA sequences that encode this CDR3 too. The chain links TRBV10-1 to TRBJ2-7, with TRBD1 matching 7 bases. V shed 4 bases, J shed 2 bases, and the junction held 2 bases outside the gene matches. CDR1 is WNHNN and CDR2 is SYGVQD in the germline V gene (reference sequence). CDR3 length: 13 amino acids. This CDR3 is CASSAGTAYEQYF. CDR3 sequence (DNA): TGCGCCAGCAGTGCCGGGACAGCCTACGAGCAGTACTTC.

The chain has TRBV4-3 and TRBJ2-2, with 12 bases matching TRBD1. Germline assignment: CDR1 LGHNA and CDR2 YSLEER. Unmatched junction bases numbered 9, after V lost 0 bases and J lost 7 bases. The CDR3 spans 18 residues. CDR3 coding DNA: TGCGCCAGCAGCCAAGATCGTGGGACAGGGGGCTTAGGCGGGGAGCTGTTTTTT. Protein product: CASSQDRGTGGLGGELFF.

Worth noting for this clone: Other nucleotide sequences in the sample specify the same CDR3. The chain links TRBV5-6 to TRBJ2-1; 7 bases are a match to TRBD2. Germline assignment: CDR1 SGHDT and CDR2 YYEEEE. The V segment lost 4 bases and the J segment 8 bases; nucleotides outside the gene matches: 3. CDR3 length: 12 amino acids. In DNA form, the CDR3 reads TGTGCCAGCAGCCTGGGAGGGGATGAGCAGTTCTTC. Translated, it gives CASSLGGDEQFF.